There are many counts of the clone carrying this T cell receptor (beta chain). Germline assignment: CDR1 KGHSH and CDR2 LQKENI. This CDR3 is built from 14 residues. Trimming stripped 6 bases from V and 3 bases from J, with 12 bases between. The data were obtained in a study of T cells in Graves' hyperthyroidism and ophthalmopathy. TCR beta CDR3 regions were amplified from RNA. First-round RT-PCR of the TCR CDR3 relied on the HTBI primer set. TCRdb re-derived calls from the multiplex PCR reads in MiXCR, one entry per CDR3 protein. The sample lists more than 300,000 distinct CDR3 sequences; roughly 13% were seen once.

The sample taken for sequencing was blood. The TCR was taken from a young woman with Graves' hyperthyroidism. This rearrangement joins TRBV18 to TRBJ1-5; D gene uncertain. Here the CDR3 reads CASSRDGANQPQHF. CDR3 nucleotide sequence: TGTGCCAGCTCGCGCGACGGTGCCAATCAGCCCCAGCATTTT.